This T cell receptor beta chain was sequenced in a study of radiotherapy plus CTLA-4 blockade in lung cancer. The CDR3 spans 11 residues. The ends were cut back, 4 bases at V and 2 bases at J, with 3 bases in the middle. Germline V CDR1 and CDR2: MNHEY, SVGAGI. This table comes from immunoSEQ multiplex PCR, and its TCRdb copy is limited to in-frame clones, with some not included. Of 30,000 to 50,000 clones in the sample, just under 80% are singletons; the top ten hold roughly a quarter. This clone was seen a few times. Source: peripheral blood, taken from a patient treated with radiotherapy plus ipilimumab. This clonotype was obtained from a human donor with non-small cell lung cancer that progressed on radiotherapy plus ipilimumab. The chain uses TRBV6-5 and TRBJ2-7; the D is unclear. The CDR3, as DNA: TGTGCCAGCAGTTCAACCTACGAGCAGTACTTC. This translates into CASSSTYEQYF.